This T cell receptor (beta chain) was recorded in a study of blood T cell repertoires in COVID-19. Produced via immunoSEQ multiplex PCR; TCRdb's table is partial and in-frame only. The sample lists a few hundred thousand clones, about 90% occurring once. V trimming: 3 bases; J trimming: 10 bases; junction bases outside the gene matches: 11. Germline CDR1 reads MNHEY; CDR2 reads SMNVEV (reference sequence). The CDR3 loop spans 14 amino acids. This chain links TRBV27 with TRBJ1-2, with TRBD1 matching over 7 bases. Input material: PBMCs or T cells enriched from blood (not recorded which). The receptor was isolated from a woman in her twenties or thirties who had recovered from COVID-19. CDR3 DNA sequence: TGTGCCAGCAGTTTGAGCCGGCAGGGGGTAGACTACACCTTC. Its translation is CASSLSRQGVDYTF.